These 32 T cell receptor beta chains came from one sample sequenced in a study of T cell changes during pregnancy in multiple sclerosis. The method was immunoSEQ multiplex PCR; TCRdb's version includes in-frame clones alone and lacks a portion of them. The sample consists of almost 35,000 clones, 90% of them appearing once. Sequenced material: CD8+ T cells from peripheral blood mononuclear cells, taken before pregnancy. These receptors originate from a female donor with multiple sclerosis, enrolled in a pregnancy study.

J is TRBJ2-2 and V is TRBV2, with 12 bases matching TRBD2. This CDR3 has 15 amino acids. The V and J ends lost 6 bases and 7 bases, in that order; junction bases with no gene match: 6. CDR1 and CDR2 (germline): SNHLY, FYNNEI. Written as DNA, the CDR3 is TGTGCCAGCAGGGCAACTAGCGGGGGGATCGGGGAGCTGTTTTTT. Its translation: CASRATSGGIGELFF.

With respect to this clone: The junction differs from germline at one of its ends, possibly a read error. The rearrangement uses TRBV2 and TRBJ1-4; TRBD1 agrees at 10 bases. Germline values: CDR1 SNHLY, CDR2 FYNNEI. The CDR3 runs to 18 residues. The CDR3 loop is CASRGDRQGAQTNEKLFF. CDR3 coding DNA: TGTGCCAGCAGAGGCGATCGACAGGGGGCACAAACTAACGAAAAACTGTTTTTT.

The chain recombines TRBV6-5 with TRBJ2-2; 8 bases match TRBD2. V lost 3 bases, J lost 1 base, and 1 base stayed unmatched. This CDR3 region has 15 residues. CDR1 is MNHEY, CDR2 SVGAGI, per germline. The CDR3 sequence: CASSYAGGNTGELFF. DNA of the CDR3: TGTGCCAGCAGTTATGCGGGAGGGAACACCGGGGAGCTGTTTTTT.

The V gene is TRBV19, the J gene TRBJ1-5; D is ambiguous. V lost 4 bases, J lost 3 bases, and 7 bases lay in between. The CDR3 totals 13 residues. Per the germline V gene, CDR1 is LNHDA and CDR2 is SQIVND (reference sequence). CDR3 region: CASSTTNNQPQHF. The DNA of the CDR3 is TGTGCCAGTAGTACCACTAACAATCAGCCCCAGCATTTT.

The chain combines TRBV4-2 with TRBJ2-7, with 7 bases matching TRBD2. The CDR3 loop spans 12 amino acids. Looked up from germline, CDR1 is LGHNA and CDR2 is YNFKEQ. The ends lost 4 bases at V and 7 bases at J; junction bases unmatched: 4. The CDR3 loop is CASSPGGREQYF. Here the CDR3 DNA reads TGTGCCAGCAGCCCAGGCGGGAGAGAGCAGTACTTC.

V gene TRBV7-9 combines with J gene TRBJ2-5; TRBD2 matches 16 bases. Germline assignment: CDR1 SEHNR and CDR2 FQNEAQ (reference sequence). The CDR3 contains 17 residues. Trimming cost V 4 bases and J 6 bases; bases outside gene matches: 8. The CDR3 here is CASSSTGLAGGPKTQYF. The CDR3 DNA sequence: TGTGCCAGCAGCTCAACGGGACTAGCGGGAGGGCCGAAGACCCAGTACTTC.

The genes are TRBV19 and TRBJ1-5; 10 bases agree with TRBD1. The CDR3 covers 15 residues. With 7 bases clipped from V and 6 bases from J, the junction kept 9 bases outside the gene matches. CDR1 is LNHDA, CDR2 SQIVND, per germline (reference sequence). The CDR3 sequence is CASNPDRGRSQPQHF. The CDR3 nucleotides read TGTGCCAGTAACCCTGACAGGGGGCGAAGTCAGCCCCAGCATTTT.

The J gene is TRBJ2-2, the V gene TRBV7-6; 9 bases are a match to TRBD1. After removal of 4 bases from V and 0 bases from J, the junction contained 3 bases not matched to a gene. Germline V lookup: CDR1 SGHVS, CDR2 FNYEAQ. The CDR3 runs 16 residues. The CDR3 here is CASSSRDRANTGELFF. The CDR3 region has the DNA TGTGCCAGCAGCTCCCGGGACAGGGCGAACACCGGGGAGCTGTTTTTT.

The J gene is TRBJ2-1, the V gene TRBV7-9; possible D gene TRBD2, 7 bases. This CDR3 spans 13 amino acids. V lost 2 bases and J lost 8, with 10 bases in between. The germline CDR1 and CDR2 sequences are SEHNR and FQNEAQ (reference sequence). The CDR3: CASSLPGGDEQFF. The CDR3 DNA is TGTGCCAGCAGCTTACCGGGGGGCGATGAGCAGTTCTTC.

The chain recombines TRBV4-2 with TRBJ1-1; D gene unclear. The CDR3 loop spans 14 amino acids. Germline V lookup: CDR1 LGHNA, CDR2 YNFKEQ. The ends were cut back, 0 bases at V and 0 bases at J, with 5 bases in the middle. CDR3 amino acids: CASSQEDLNTEAFF. The CDR3, as DNA: TGTGCCAGCAGCCAAGAGGACTTGAACACTGAAGCTTTCTTT.

This rearrangement joins TRBV6-5 to TRBJ2-7; no reliable D call. Deletions cut 0 bases from V and 4 bases from J, with 7 bases between. Looked up from germline, CDR1 is MNHEY and CDR2 is SVGAGI. This CDR3 contains 13 residues. CDR3 protein: CASSYSRVYEQYF. CDR3 bases: TGTGCCAGCAGTTACTCGCGCGTTTACGAGCAGTACTTC.

The J gene is TRBJ2-1, the V gene TRBV7-9; 12 bases map to TRBD2. In germline, CDR1 is SEHNR, CDR2 FQNEAQ (reference sequence). Trimming removed 1 base from V and 6 bases from J; junction bases left unmatched: 1. The CDR3 is 15 residues long. CDR3 bases: TGTGCCAGCAGCTTAGAGACTAGCGGGAGCAATGAGCAGTTCTTC. The encoded protein is CASSLETSGSNEQFF.

The chain links TRBV27 to TRBJ1-3; no definite D call. The CDR3 sequence is 14 residues long. Trimming shortened V by 5 bases and J by 0 bases, and 8 bases separated the two germline ends. Per germline, CDR1 MNHEY and CDR2 SMNVEV (reference sequence). Here the CDR3 reads CASSRGVSGNTIYF. CDR3 nucleotide sequence: TGTGCCAGCAGTCGCGGGGTCTCTGGAAACACCATATATTTT.

This clone was seen once. The rearrangement joins TRBV6-6 to TRBJ1-4, with D perhaps matching TRBD1 (6 bases). The CDR3 has 15 residues. Deletions cut 2 bases from V and 7 bases from J, with 14 bases between. Germline V gives CDR1 MNHNY, CDR2 SVGAGI (reference sequence). CDR3 DNA sequence: TGTGCCAGCAGTTACGGGGGGGCTTTTGGTGAAAAACTGTTTTTT. Residues: CASSYGGAFGEKLFF.

The chain employs TRBV2 and TRBJ2-1; D is possibly TRBD1 (7 bases). The V gene lost 2 bases and the J gene lost 10 bases, with 12 bases spanning the gap. Germline loops: CDR1 SNHLY, CDR2 FYNNEI. The CDR3 runs 13 residues. For the CDR3, the DNA is TGTGCCAGCAGTGAACAGGGGGGAAACGAGCAGTTCTTC. Translating it yields CASSEQGGNEQFF.

The chain is built from TRBV13 and TRBJ2-3; tentatively, D is TRBD1 (7 bases). Trimming took 7 bases from V and 0 from J, leaving 14 bases between them. Germline V gene sequence: CDR1 PRHDT, CDR2 FYEKMQ (reference sequence). The CDR3 runs to 15 residues. The CDR3 here is CASTQGGTSTDTQYF. The CDR3 DNA follows: TGTGCCAGCACGCAGGGGGGAACAAGCACAGATACGCAGTATTTT.

The CDR3 coding sequence is TGTGCCAGCAGTGAAGCGCCTACTAGCGAATACCACTCCGGGGAGCTGTTTTTT. Protein: CASSEAPTSEYHSGELFF. The chain couples TRBV6-1 to TRBJ2-2, with TRBD2 matching 7 bases. CDR1 MNHNS and CDR2 SASEGT come from the germline V gene. The CDR3 consists of 18 residues. The V segment lost 0 bases and the J segment 6 bases; nucleotides outside the gene matches: 13.

The gene calls are TRBV19 and TRBJ2-3; 11 bases align to TRBD2. Germline V gene data show CDR1 as LNHDA and CDR2 as SQIVND (reference sequence). This CDR3 contains 16 residues. V lost 8 bases to trimming and J lost 0 bases; unmatched junction nucleotides: 7. CDR3 coding DNA: TGTGCCAGTGCTTCGGGACTAGCGGATAGCACAGATACGCAGTATTTT. Translated: CASASGLADSTDTQYF.

The chain combines TRBV7-8 with TRBJ2-7, with D unresolved. CDR3 length: 15 residues. V lost 3 bases and J 5 bases, leaving 17 bases between the germline ends. The V gene's germline CDR1 is SGHVS and CDR2 FQNEAQ. CDR3 nucleotide sequence: TGTGCCAGCAGCTTTACGACTGACCGATTTAACGAGCAGTACTTC. Translation gives CASSFTTDRFNEQYF.

This chain uses TRBV6-5 with TRBJ2-7, with 7 bases that match TRBD1. The CDR3 length is 15 residues. The junction had 6 bases not matched to a gene; V was cut back by 4 bases and J by 0 bases. CDR1 is MNHEY and CDR2 is SVGAGI in the germline V gene. The CDR3 DNA follows: TGTGCCAGCAGTTGGGGGACAGACTTCTCCTACGAGCAGTACTTC. As protein: CASSWGTDFSYEQYF.

V is TRBV27 and J is TRBJ2-1, with TRBD1 identical over 8 bases. The ends lost 5 bases at V and 1 base at J; junction bases unmatched: 7. CDR3 length: 16 residues. Germline V gives CDR1 MNHEY, CDR2 SMNVEV (reference sequence). DNA for the CDR3: TGTGCCAGCAGTCCACTCAGGACAGGGTCCTACAATGAGCAGTTCTTC. Translated, it gives CASSPLRTGSYNEQFF.

The chain combines TRBV30 with TRBJ1-1, with D possibly TRBD1 on 5 matching bases. Trimming left V 5 bases short and J 4 bases short, with 14 bases between. Germline V gives CDR1 GTSNPN, CDR2 SVGIG (reference sequence). This CDR3 is built from 13 residues. CDR3 DNA: TGTGCCTGGGGAACAGGTTTCGGCACTGAAGCTTTCTTT. Its translation: CAWGTGFGTEAFF. The variable domain in full, completed from reference TRBV30 and TRBJ1-1, reads SQTIHQWPATLVQPVGSPLSLECTVEGTSNPNLYWYRQAAGRGLQLLFYSVGIGQISSEVPQNLSASRPQDRQFILSSKKLLLSDSGFYLCAWGTGFGTEAFFGQGTRLTVV.

CDR3 bases: TGTGCCAGCAGCTTACCCTGCGATGGCTACACCTTC. Translation gives CASSLPCDGYTF. The chain links TRBV7-7 to TRBJ1-2; D unclear. V was trimmed by 2 bases and J by 6 bases, leaving 7 bases between them. Germline-derived CDR1 and CDR2 are SSHAT and FNYEAQ (reference sequence). The CDR3 sequence is 12 residues long.

The genes are TRBV7-6 and TRBJ2-1, with 11 bases identical to TRBD2. CDR3 size: 16 residues. V shed 1 base and J 9 bases; nucleotides not matched to a gene: 8. Germline V gene lookup returns CDR1 SGHVS and CDR2 FNYEAQ. CDR3 amino acids: CASSLDGSGRGVEQFF. CDR3 nucleotide sequence: TGTGCCAGCAGCTTAGATGGTAGCGGGAGGGGAGTTGAGCAGTTCTTC.

The rearrangement links TRBV28 to TRBJ1-3, with 7 positions matching TRBD1. Germline CDR1 reads MDHEN; CDR2 reads SYDVKM. CDR3 length: 18 residues. After removal of 6 bases from V and 1 base from J, the junction contained 15 bases not matched to a gene. The chain's CDR3 is CASSLDREIDFSGNTIYF. The DNA of the CDR3 is TGTGCCAGCAGCCTAGACAGGGAGATTGATTTTTCTGGAAACACCATATATTTT.

The chain combines TRBV2 with TRBJ1-1, with D possibly TRBD1 on 5 matching bases. V lost 5 bases and J lost 4, with 14 bases in between. Germline values: CDR1 SNHLY, CDR2 FYNNEI. The CDR3 contains 14 residues. The CDR3 sequence: CASSSPGGTTEAFF. DNA for the CDR3: TGTGCCAGCAGTTCCCCCGGGGGGACCACTGAAGCTTTCTTT.

The chain couples TRBV7-6 to TRBJ2-7, with a weak D call TRBD1 (6 bases). The CDR3 spans 16 residues. Germline CDR1 reads SGHVS; CDR2 reads FNYEAQ. The germline V and J ends were trimmed by 1 base and 0 bases, with 13 bases remaining between them. CDR3 in amino acids: CASSLGERGSSYEQYF. In DNA form, the CDR3 reads TGTGCCAGCAGCTTAGGGGAAAGGGGGAGCTCCTACGAGCAGTACTTC.

This chain joins TRBV27 and TRBJ2-7; D is uncertain. Germline V lookup: CDR1 MNHEY, CDR2 SMNVEV (reference sequence). The CDR3 runs 13 residues. V shed 3 bases and J shed 2 bases, with 8 bases lying between them. CDR3 nucleotides: TGTGCCAGCAGTTTGAGAAGAACCTACGAGCAGTACTTC. Its protein is CASSLRRTYEQYF.

The chain couples TRBV10-2 to TRBJ2-7; D perhaps matches TRBD1 (5 bases). There are 12 residues in the CDR3. V dropped 7 bases and J dropped 2 bases, with 9 bases sitting between them. In germline, CDR1 is WSHSY, CDR2 SAAADI. CDR3 DNA: TGCGCCAGCATGTCAGGGCCCTACGAGCAGTACTTC. This sequence encodes CASMSGPYEQYF.

The V call is TRBV9, the J call TRBJ2-3; 8 nucleotides match TRBD2. This CDR3 spans 21 amino acids. Germline trimming cut 4 bases from V and 0 bases from J; bases unmatched to any gene: 22. The germline gives CDR1 SGDLS, CDR2 YYNGEE. CDR3 protein: CASSKPIAGGGPGFSTDTQYF. In DNA form, the CDR3 reads TGTGCCAGCAGCAAACCTATAGCTGGCGGGGGGCCGGGTTTTAGCACAGATACGCAGTATTTT.

This clone was observed once. This chain connects TRBV19 to TRBJ2-7; D is uncertain. Trimming took 9 bases from V and 3 from J, leaving 21 bases between them. The CDR3 loop spans 15 amino acids. Germline CDR1 reads LNHDA; CDR2 reads SQIVND (reference sequence). The CDR3 region is CASKAGSAPLYEQYF. Here the CDR3 DNA reads TGTGCCAGCAAAGCAGGCTCGGCCCCCCTCTACGAGCAGTACTTC.

The chain uses TRBV30 and TRBJ1-1; no firm D call. In germline, CDR1 is GTSNPN, CDR2 SVGIG (reference sequence). Deletions cut 2 bases from V and 1 base from J, with 5 bases between. The CDR3 covers 12 residues. As DNA, the CDR3 is TGTGCCTGGAGTTGGCAGAACACTGAAGCTTTCTTT. This encodes CAWSWQNTEAFF.